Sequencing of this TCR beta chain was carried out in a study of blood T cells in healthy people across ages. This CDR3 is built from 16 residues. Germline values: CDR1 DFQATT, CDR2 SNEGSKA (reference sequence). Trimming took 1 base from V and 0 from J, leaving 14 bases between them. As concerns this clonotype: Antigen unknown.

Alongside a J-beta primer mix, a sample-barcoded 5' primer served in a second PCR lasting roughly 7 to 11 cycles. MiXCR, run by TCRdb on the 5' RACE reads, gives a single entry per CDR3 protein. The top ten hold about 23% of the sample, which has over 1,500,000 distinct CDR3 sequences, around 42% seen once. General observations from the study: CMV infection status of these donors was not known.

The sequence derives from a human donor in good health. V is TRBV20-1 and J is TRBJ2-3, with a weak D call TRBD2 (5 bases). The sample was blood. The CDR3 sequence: CSARVLTTLSTDTQYF. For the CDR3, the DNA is TGCAGTGCTAGAGTATTGACTACACTTAGCACAGATACGCAGTATTTT.